In its sample, the clone carrying this TCR beta chain was seen many times. Previously, flow cytometry had revealed CD8+CD57+ cell expansion in the patients chosen for sequencing. The germline V gene encodes CDR1 LNHDA and CDR2 SQIVND (reference sequence). The length of the CDR3 is 14 residues. Between the trimmed V and J ends, which lost 7 bases and 0 bases, there was a span of 11 bases. The sample originates from a study of CD8+CD57+ T cells in acquired aplastic anemia. Genomic DNA, serving as template, underwent TCR beta VDJ and CDR3 profiling. A single record per CDR3 protein comes from TCRdb applying MiXCR to the reads. Here the sample spans 150,000 to 200,000 distinct CDR3 sequences, 63% being singletons.

The TCR comes from a human donor with aplastic anemia. The sequencing input was sorted CD4+, CD8+, or CD8+CD57+ T cells (not recorded which) from PBMCs. V gene TRBV19 combines with J gene TRBJ2-3; D is unclear. CDR3 region: CASKSGFSTDTQYF. The CDR3 bases are TGTGCCAGTAAAAGTGGATTTAGCACAGATACGCAGTATTTT.